Listed below are T cell receptor beta chains from one sample, sequenced in a study of T cell responses to AZD1222 COVID-19 vaccine. Produced via immunoSEQ multiplex PCR; TCRdb's table is partial and in-frame only. In the table there are about 78,000 clones, roughly 90% of which are singletons. Sample: peripheral blood, taken on day 0 of AZD1222 vaccination. The source of these receptors is an adult in good health. The CDR3 runs from the conserved cysteine through the conserved F or W. Each record gives: clone size, J gene, V gene, CDR3 length, CDR3 protein. Size is stated for part of the rows, as once, few or many counts, or as a class when the clone is expanded.

once	TRBJ2-7	TRBV7-2	14	CASSAGLADYEQYF
NA	TRBJ1-2	TRBV19	13	CASTPVPNYGYTF
few	TRBJ2-4	TRBV28	16	CASRGVRDRVGNIQYF
NA	TRBJ1-2	TRBV7-9	13	CASSLASPGGYTF
once	TRBJ1-5	TRBV18	16	CASSPPGSNSNQPQHF
NA	TRBJ2-7	TRBV19	15	CASSPPGGSFYEQYF
NA	TRBJ2-5	TRBV27	13	CASTQDRGKTQYF
NA	TRBJ2-2	TRBV6-2/TRBV6-3	16	CASSRGPASNTGELFF
once	TRBJ2-1	TRBV14	13	CASSFLRGNEQFF
NA	TRBJ1-4	TRBV9	15	CASSVRDNSNEKLFF
NA	TRBJ1-2	TRBV19	16	CASSIVGAYPNYGYTF
NA	TRBJ2-3	TRBV11-1	16	CASSLDGRDLPDTQYF
once	TRBJ2-2	TRBV3-1/TRBV3-2	15	CASSQDDGNTGELFF
NA	TRBJ1-1	TRBV12-3/TRBV12-4	12	CASSPTGRVAFF
NA	TRBJ2-7	TRBV28	11	CASSSGGLQYF
NA	TRBJ2-7	TRBV6-1	13	CASSHGQAYEQYF
NA	TRBJ1-1	TRBV19	14	CASSIEGRATEAFF
NA	TRBJ2-7	TRBV7-2	14	CASSSTGYAYEQYF
NA	TRBJ2-2	TRBV5-6	16	CASSFSGQGAIGELFF
NA	TRBJ1-2	TRBV3-1/TRBV3-2	14	CASSQDRSRLGYTF
NA	TRBJ2-4	TRBV18	16	CASSPNRGWAKNIQYF
once	TRBJ2-7	TRBV5-3	17	CARSSRREGTSSYEQYF
NA	TRBJ2-5	TRBV5-1	13	CASSRDIQETQYF
NA	TRBJ2-7	TRBV10-1	13	CASNDRPPYEQYF
NA	TRBJ2-1	TRBV7-3	15	CASSLGHLRPNEQFF
NA	TRBJ1-1	TRBV11-3	12	CASNSGSGEAFF
NA	TRBJ2-2	TRBV29-1	17	CSVGKGQGLFNTGELFF
NA	TRBJ1-4	TRBV20-1	11	CSAMVSRVKFF
NA	TRBJ2-5	TRBV18	16	CASSPRYRGFEETQYF
NA	TRBJ2-7	TRBV5-1	14	CASSLTGLVNEQYF
NA	TRBJ2-3	TRBV5-1	15	CASSLILAGGDTQYF
NA	TRBJ2-7	TRBV19	14	CASSRTGGNYEQYF
NA	TRBJ2-5	TRBV6-5	14	CASRPGQASETQYF
NA	TRBJ2-7	TRBV7-2	14	CASGLSGISYEQYF
NA	TRBJ2-5	TRBV12-3/TRBV12-4	13	CASRLAGVETQYF
NA	TRBJ1-1	TRBV29-1	13	CSASTGGNTEAFF
NA	TRBJ1-1	TRBV6-2/TRBV6-3	14	CASSYLQGNTEAFF
NA	TRBJ2-1	TRBV13	12	CASGSLGNEQFF
NA	TRBJ1-5	TRBV20-1	13	CSASQGRNQPQHF
NA	TRBJ2-1	TRBV7-9	16	CASSLARVAGVPEQFF
NA	TRBJ2-7	TRBV27	15	CASSWAGGEAYEQYF
NA	TRBJ2-3	TRBV5-1	17	CASSLVGTSGITDTQYF
NA	TRBJ2-3	TRBV5-4	16	CASSGGQFRSTDTQYF
NA	TRBJ1-1	TRBV28	13	CASSSNMVVEAFF
NA	TRBJ2-5	TRBV3-1/TRBV3-2	13	CASSQEGPETQYF
few	TRBJ2-2	TRBV7-2	14	CASNLGLAGGELFF
NA	TRBJ1-2	TRBV5-1	12	CASSAGLSGYTF
NA	TRBJ1-4	TRBV9	16	CASSVGSLTGFGKLFF
once	TRBJ2-1	TRBV7-3	13	CASSLIGVGEQFF
NA	TRBJ1-3	TRBV5-1	15	CASSLRTGQGNTIYF
NA	TRBJ1-5	TRBV12-3/TRBV12-4	12	CASSLDRKPQHF
NA	TRBJ2-1	TRBV5-1	16	CASSLAWGFSNNEQFF
NA	TRBJ1-4	TRBV25-1	15	CASSAVDRGGEKLFF
NA	TRBJ2-7	TRBV28	16	CASSLSERITVYEQYF
NA	TRBJ1-4	TRBV6-5	16	CASSYTPPGGNEKLFF
NA	TRBJ2-5	TRBV18	15	CASSPPSTWVETQYF
NA	TRBJ1-1	TRBV7-9	14	CASSLRGKNTEAFF
NA	TRBJ2-3	TRBV7-3	15	CASSLYGRETDTQYF
NA	TRBJ1-2	TRBV12-3/TRBV12-4	13	CATRDRENYGYTF